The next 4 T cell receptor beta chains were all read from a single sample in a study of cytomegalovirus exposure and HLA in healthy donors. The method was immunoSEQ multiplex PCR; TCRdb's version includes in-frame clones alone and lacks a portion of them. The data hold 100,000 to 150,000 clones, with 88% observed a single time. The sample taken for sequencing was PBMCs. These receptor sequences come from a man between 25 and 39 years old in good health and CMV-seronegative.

The chain's CDR3 is CASSLEDTFTEAFF. The CDR3, as DNA: TGTGCCAGCAGCTTGGAGGACACCTTCACTGAAGCTTTCTTT. V is TRBV5-6 and J is TRBJ1-1, with D tentatively TRBD1 (5 bases). The V and J ends lost 0 bases and 4 bases respectively, with 10 bases between them. Germline loops: CDR1 SGHDT, CDR2 YYEEEE. The CDR3 spans 14 residues.

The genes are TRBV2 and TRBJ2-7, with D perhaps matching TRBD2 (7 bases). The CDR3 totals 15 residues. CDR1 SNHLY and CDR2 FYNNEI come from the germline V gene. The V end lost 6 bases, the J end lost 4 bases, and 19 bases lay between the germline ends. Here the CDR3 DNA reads TGTGCCAGCAGGGTGGTGGGGGGGCGCGTTTACGAGCAGTACTTC. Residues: CASRVVGGRVYEQYF.

The CDR3 protein is CASSERGTAVQFF. The CDR3 nucleotides read TGTGCCAGCAGTGAACGCGGGACCGCCGTGCAGTTCTTC. V usage is TRBV25-1 and J usage is TRBJ2-1; weak D call: TRBD2 (6 bases). The V end lost 2 bases, the J end lost 12 bases, and 14 bases lay between the germline ends. CDR1 is MGHDK, CDR2 SYGVNS, per germline. This CDR3 region has 13 residues.

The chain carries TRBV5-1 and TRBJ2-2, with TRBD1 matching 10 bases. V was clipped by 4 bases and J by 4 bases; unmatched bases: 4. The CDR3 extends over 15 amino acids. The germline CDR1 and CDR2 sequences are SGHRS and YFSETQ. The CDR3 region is CASSGTGESTGELFF. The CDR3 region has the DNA TGCGCCAGCAGCGGGACAGGGGAGAGCACCGGGGAGCTGTTTTTT.